Listed below are T cell receptor beta chains from one sample, sequenced in a study of blood T cell repertoires in COVID-19. The assay was immunoSEQ multiplex PCR, and TCRdb's table has in-frame clones only and misses some. The table lists 300,000 to 400,000 clones, 70% to 90% of them singletons. Source material: PBMCs or T cells enriched from blood (not recorded which). All receptors come from a woman aged 30 to 39 with acute COVID-19. Both conserved end residues are part of each CDR3. Each record gives: clone size, D gene, V gene, J gene, CDR3 protein, CDR3 DNA. The D gene is left open where the match is weak. Not every row has a clone size; where given, it reads once, few, many or a size class.

clone_size: -; d_call: -; v_call: TRBV2; j_call: TRBJ2-1; cdr3_aa: CASSDPWGDTYEQFF; cdr3_nt: TGTGCCAGCAGTGACCCTTGGGGCGACACCTATGAGCAGTTCTTC
clone_size: -; d_call: TRBD1; v_call: TRBV7-3; j_call: TRBJ1-1; cdr3_aa: CASSSWTGANTEAFF; cdr3_nt: TGTGCCAGCAGCTCATGGACAGGGGCGAACACTGAAGCTTTCTTT
clone_size: -; d_call: TRBD1; v_call: TRBV7-8; j_call: TRBJ1-2; cdr3_aa: CASSLSYRGLSENYGYTF; cdr3_nt: TGTGCCAGCAGCTTAAGTTACAGGGGGCTGTCGGAGAACTATGGCTACACCTTC
clone_size: -; d_call: -; v_call: TRBV6-2/TRBV6-3; j_call: TRBJ1-2; cdr3_aa: CASSYLRAVGGYTF; cdr3_nt: TGTGCCAGCAGTTATCTGAGGGCAGTCGGTGGCTACACCTTC
clone_size: -; d_call: TRBD1; v_call: TRBV7-2; j_call: TRBJ2-7; cdr3_aa: CASSAQGTSYEQYF; cdr3_nt: TGTGCCAGCAGCGCACAGGGGACCTCCTACGAGCAGTACTTC
clone_size: -; d_call: -; v_call: TRBV24-1; j_call: TRBJ1-5; cdr3_aa: CATSDLQGPQHF; cdr3_nt: TGTGCCACCAGTGATTTACAGGGGCCCCAGCATTTT
clone_size: few; d_call: -; v_call: TRBV9; j_call: TRBJ1-1; cdr3_aa: CASSVGRDTEAFF; cdr3_nt: TGTGCCAGCAGCGTAGGCAGGGACACTGAAGCTTTCTTT
clone_size: -; d_call: -; v_call: TRBV5-8; j_call: TRBJ2-7; cdr3_aa: CASSRDTFYEQYF; cdr3_nt: TGTGCCAGCAGCCGGGACACCTTTTACGAGCAGTACTTC
clone_size: once; d_call: -; v_call: TRBV5-1; j_call: TRBJ1-1; cdr3_aa: CASSLSSLTEAFF; cdr3_nt: TGCGCCAGCAGCTTGTCGTCCCTCACTGAAGCTTTCTTT
clone_size: -; d_call: TRBD1; v_call: TRBV30; j_call: TRBJ2-1; cdr3_aa: CAWDRDNEQFF; cdr3_nt: TGTGCCTGGGACAGGGACAATGAGCAGTTCTTC
clone_size: -; d_call: -; v_call: TRBV19; j_call: TRBJ1-4; cdr3_aa: CASSIGAGNEKLFF; cdr3_nt: TGTGCCAGTAGTATCGGCGCAGGGAATGAAAAACTGTTTTTT
clone_size: -; d_call: -; v_call: TRBV5-1; j_call: TRBJ2-2; cdr3_aa: CASSLAGTGELFF; cdr3_nt: TGCGCCAGCAGCTTGGCCGGCACCGGGGAGCTGTTTTTT
clone_size: few; d_call: -; v_call: TRBV7-6; j_call: TRBJ1-3; cdr3_aa: CASSLGQGNTIYF; cdr3_nt: TGTGCCAGCAGCTTAGGACAGGGAAACACCATATATTTT
clone_size: once; d_call: TRBD2; v_call: TRBV24-1; j_call: TRBJ2-1; cdr3_aa: CATSDSQRGGYNEQFF; cdr3_nt: TGTGCCACCAGTGATTCTCAGCGGGGGGGCTACAATGAGCAGTTCTTC
clone_size: -; d_call: TRBD2; v_call: TRBV4-1; j_call: TRBJ2-2; cdr3_aa: CASSQDRQLAGGTGELFF; cdr3_nt: TGCGCCAGCAGCCAAGACCGGCAACTAGCGGGGGGCACCGGGGAGCTGTTTTTT
clone_size: -; d_call: TRBD1; v_call: TRBV7-2; j_call: TRBJ1-1; cdr3_aa: CASRRSQGAGTEAFF; cdr3_nt: TGTGCCAGCAGAAGATCACAGGGGGCAGGGACTGAAGCTTTCTTT
clone_size: -; d_call: TRBD2; v_call: TRBV5-4; j_call: TRBJ2-3; cdr3_aa: CASSRGLAATDTQYF; cdr3_nt: TGTGCCAGCAGCCGGGGACTAGCGGCCACAGATACGCAGTATTTT
clone_size: -; d_call: TRBD1; v_call: TRBV7-9; j_call: TRBJ1-5; cdr3_aa: CASSLKGAQPQHF; cdr3_nt: TGTGCCAGCAGCTTAAAGGGGGCGCAGCCCCAGCATTTT
clone_size: -; d_call: -; v_call: TRBV5-6; j_call: TRBJ1-4; cdr3_aa: CASSYRAGNEKLFF; cdr3_nt: TGTGCCAGCAGCTACAGGGCTGGGAACGAAAAACTGTTTTTT
clone_size: -; d_call: TRBD1; v_call: TRBV7-3; j_call: TRBJ1-1; cdr3_aa: CASSSTGGELSEAFF; cdr3_nt: TGTGCCAGCAGCTCTACAGGGGGGGAATTGTCTGAAGCTTTCTTT
clone_size: -; d_call: TRBD1; v_call: TRBV19; j_call: TRBJ2-7; cdr3_aa: CASNSPSTGSYEQYF; cdr3_nt: TGTGCCAGCAATAGTCCCTCGACAGGGTCATACGAGCAGTACTTC
clone_size: -; d_call: TRBD1; v_call: TRBV24-1; j_call: TRBJ2-1; cdr3_aa: CATPGQRIGNEQFF; cdr3_nt: TGTGCCACCCCGGGACAGCGGATAGGCAATGAGCAGTTCTTC
clone_size: -; d_call: TRBD1; v_call: TRBV4-2; j_call: TRBJ1-2; cdr3_aa: CASSQVPLGDRAGYGYTF; cdr3_nt: TGTGCCAGCAGCCAAGTCCCCTTAGGGGACAGGGCGGGCTATGGCTACACCTTC
clone_size: few; d_call: -; v_call: TRBV4-2; j_call: TRBJ1-1; cdr3_aa: CASSPRAGAEAFF; cdr3_nt: TGTGCCAGCAGCCCGAGGGCAGGGGCTGAAGCTTTCTTT
clone_size: -; d_call: -; v_call: TRBV19; j_call: TRBJ2-3; cdr3_aa: CASSIVNTDTQYF; cdr3_nt: TGTGCCAGTAGTATAGTCAACACAGATACGCAGTATTTT
clone_size: once; d_call: -; v_call: TRBV7-3; j_call: TRBJ1-1; cdr3_aa: CASSQSGGDTEAFF; cdr3_nt: TGTGCCAGCAGCCAAAGTGGGGGGGACACTGAAGCTTTCTTT
clone_size: -; d_call: TRBD1; v_call: TRBV7-9; j_call: TRBJ1-1; cdr3_aa: CASSLKGTGVGTEAFF; cdr3_nt: TGTGCCAGCAGCTTAAAGGGGACAGGGGTTGGCACTGAAGCTTTCTTT
clone_size: -; d_call: -; v_call: TRBV4-1; j_call: TRBJ2-7; cdr3_aa: CASSQGAEGSSYEQYF; cdr3_nt: TGCGCCAGCAGCCAAGGGGCGGAGGGATCCTCTTACGAGCAGTACTTC
clone_size: -; d_call: TRBD1; v_call: TRBV10-3; j_call: TRBJ1-5; cdr3_aa: CDRRQGGNQPQHF; cdr3_nt: TGTGACCGGCGACAGGGAGGCAATCAGCCCCAGCATTTT
clone_size: -; d_call: -; v_call: TRBV4-1; j_call: TRBJ2-2; cdr3_aa: CAVGRGAGELFF; cdr3_nt: TGCGCCGTAGGCAGGGGCGCCGGGGAGCTGTTTTTT
clone_size: -; d_call: -; v_call: TRBV5-4; j_call: TRBJ2-7; cdr3_aa: CASSLDRYSYEQYF; cdr3_nt: TGTGCCAGCAGCCTGGACAGATACTCCTACGAGCAGTACTTC
clone_size: -; d_call: -; v_call: TRBV11-2; j_call: TRBJ2-7; cdr3_aa: CASSLGPGLSYEQYF; cdr3_nt: TGTGCCAGCAGCTTAGGCCCAGGGTTATCTTACGAGCAGTACTTC
clone_size: -; d_call: TRBD1; v_call: TRBV3-1/TRBV3-2; j_call: TRBJ2-2; cdr3_aa: CASSRQQGARTGELFF; cdr3_nt: TGTGCCAGCAGCCGACAACAGGGGGCGCGAACCGGGGAGCTGTTTTTT
clone_size: -; d_call: TRBD2; v_call: TRBV3-1/TRBV3-2; j_call: TRBJ2-7; cdr3_aa: CASSQGGLANYEQYF; cdr3_nt: TGTGCCAGCAGCCAAGGGGGACTAGCTAACTACGAGCAGTACTTC
clone_size: -; d_call: -; v_call: TRBV18; j_call: TRBJ1-1; cdr3_aa: CASSPLTGSGTEAFF; cdr3_nt: TGTGCCAGCTCACCATTGACAGGTTCGGGCACTGAAGCTTTCTTT
clone_size: -; d_call: TRBD1; v_call: TRBV7-2; j_call: TRBJ2-3; cdr3_aa: CASSRDRGDTQYF; cdr3_nt: TGTGCCAGCAGCCGGGACAGAGGAGATACGCAGTATTTT
clone_size: -; d_call: TRBD1; v_call: TRBV19; j_call: TRBJ1-6; cdr3_aa: CASSKQGLNNSPLHF; cdr3_nt: TGTGCCAGCAGCAAACAGGGGCTAAATAATTCACCCCTCCACTTT
clone_size: -; d_call: -; v_call: TRBV19; j_call: TRBJ1-1; cdr3_aa: CASAPGITPLDEAFF; cdr3_nt: TGTGCCAGCGCTCCGGGGATCACACCTCTCGATGAAGCTTTCTTT
clone_size: -; d_call: -; v_call: TRBV19; j_call: TRBJ1-3; cdr3_aa: CASSIAAVAGNTIYF; cdr3_nt: TGTGCCAGTAGTATTGCGGCAGTCGCTGGAAACACCATATATTTT
clone_size: -; d_call: -; v_call: TRBV4-2; j_call: TRBJ1-5; cdr3_aa: CASSPRGTRPQHF; cdr3_nt: TGTGCCAGCAGTCCACGCGGTACCCGGCCCCAGCATTTT
clone_size: -; d_call: -; v_call: TRBV7-9; j_call: TRBJ1-1; cdr3_aa: CASDRTATEAFF; cdr3_nt: TGTGCCAGCGATCGGACAGCAACTGAAGCTTTCTTT